The 20 T cell receptor beta chains below come from one sample, sequenced in a study of blood T cell repertoires in COVID-19. Data came from immunoSEQ multiplex PCR; TCRdb stores just in-frame clones and leaves some out. The sample yields about 260,000 clones, over 80% seen once. The specimen was PBMCs or T cells enriched from blood (not recorded which). These receptors were taken from a woman between 35 and 50 years old who had been exposed to COVID-19.

This clone has just one count. The chain recombines TRBV5-4 with TRBJ2-3, with D hard to call. This CDR3 has 15 amino acids. V was shortened by 4 bases and J by 3 bases, with 15 bases between the two germline ends. CDR1 and CDR2 (germline): SGHNT, YYREEE (reference sequence). The DNA for the CDR3 is TGTGCCAGCAGCCGGCCACAGATCCCAACAGATACGCAGTATTTT. This translates into CASSRPQIPTDTQYF.

The chain recombines TRBV11-2 with TRBJ2-3, with 11 bases aligning to TRBD2. The CDR3 totals 16 residues. The ends lost 5 bases at V and 8 bases at J; junction bases unmatched: 12. Germline-derived CDR1 and CDR2 are SGHAT and FQNNGV. CDR3 sequence: CASSPPGSGRVGTQYF. The CDR3 coding sequence is TGTGCCAGCAGCCCACCGGGTAGCGGGAGGGTCGGTACGCAGTATTTT. The full variable domain, rest sourced from reference TRBV11-2 and TRBJ2-3, is EAGVAQSPRYKIIEKRQSVAFWCNPISGHATLYWYQQILGQGPKLLIQFQNNGVVDDSQLPKDRFSAERLKGVDSTLKIQPAKLEDSAVYLCASSPPGSGRVGTQYFGPGTRLTVL.

This chain uses TRBV30 with TRBJ2-4, with 9 bases aligning to TRBD1. Germline V CDR1 and CDR2: GTSNPN, SVGIG (reference sequence). Trimming at V came to 1 base and at J to 9 bases, leaving 13 bases not matched to a gene. CDR3 length equals 16 residues. CDR3: CAWSALRTGVVSIQYF. CDR3 sequence (DNA): TGTGCCTGGAGTGCCCTCCGGACAGGGGTAGTCAGCATTCAGTACTTC.

This chain uses TRBV7-2 with TRBJ1-3; 9 nucleotides line up with TRBD1. The germline gives CDR1 SGHTA, CDR2 FQGNSA. The ends lost 5 bases at V and 4 bases at J; junction bases unmatched: 9. There are 16 residues in the CDR3. The CDR3 nucleotides are TGTGCCAGCAGCCCAGGCGGGACAGGGTTAGGAAACACCATATATTTT. Translating gives CASSPGGTGLGNTIYF.

The rearrangement uses TRBV19 and TRBJ1-4, with no clear D. V was trimmed by 1 base and J by 12 bases, leaving 9 bases between them. The CDR3 loop spans 12 amino acids. Germline assignment: CDR1 LNHDA and CDR2 SQIVND (reference sequence). The CDR3 region has the DNA TGTGCCAGTAGTATAGTAGGAGAAGAACTGTTTTTT. Encoded protein: CASSIVGEELFF.

In this sample, this clone turned up a few times. The chain recombines TRBV19 with TRBJ1-5; a weak D match, TRBD1 (5 bases). This CDR3 has 14 residues. V was pared by 6 bases and J by 7 bases, with 16 bases between. In germline, CDR1 is LNHDA, CDR2 SQIVND (reference sequence). For the CDR3, the DNA is TGTGCCAGTAGCCCCCTGGGGGGGTCCCAGCCCCAGCATTTT. It translates to CASSPLGGSQPQHF.

This chain connects TRBV6-5 to TRBJ2-7; maybe TRBD1 (6 bases). V gave up 3 bases and J gave up 2 bases, with 8 bases separating them. The CDR3 has 13 residues. In germline, CDR1 is MNHEY, CDR2 SVGAGI. CDR3 residues: CASSYEGAYEQYF. CDR3 bases: TGTGCCAGCAGTTATGAGGGGGCCTACGAGCAGTACTTC.

The chain carries TRBV7-9 and TRBJ2-5, with TRBD2 identical over 8 bases. CDR1 SEHNR and CDR2 FQNEAQ come from the germline V gene (reference sequence). Trimming at V came to 6 bases and at J to 5 bases, leaving 14 bases not matched to a gene. This CDR3 is 16 amino acids long. This CDR3 reads CASRHPGRGGRETQYF. The CDR3 coding sequence is TGTGCCAGCAGACATCCCGGCCGGGGGGGCCGGGAGACCCAGTACTTC.

This clone was observed a single time. In nucleotides, the CDR3 is TGTGCCACCAGCAGAGACATTGGCACTAATGAAAAACTGTTTTTT. This encodes CATSRDIGTNEKLFF. The chain recombines TRBV15 with TRBJ1-4; D is unclear. Trimming shortened V by 0 bases and J by 2 bases, and 7 bases separated the two germline ends. CDR3 size: 15 residues. Germline values: CDR1 LNHNV, CDR2 YYDKDF (reference sequence). The full variable domain, its missing parts supplied by reference TRBV15 and TRBJ1-4, is DAMVIQNPRYQVTQFGKPVTLSCSQTLNHNVMYWYQQKSSQAPKLLFHYYDKDFNNEADTPDNFQSRRPNTSFCFLDIRSPGLGDTAMYLCATSRDIGTNEKLFFGSGTQLSVL.

The chain joins TRBV10-3 to TRBJ1-2; 8 bases agree with TRBD1. V dropped 6 bases and J dropped 7; count of bases not matched to a gene: 13. This CDR3 is 15 amino acids long. Germline V gene data show CDR1 as ENHRY and CDR2 as SYGVKD. The CDR3 protein is CAIRGGGRGHGGYTF. The CDR3 DNA sequence: TGTGCCATCAGAGGCGGGGGCAGGGGGCATGGTGGCTACACCTTC.

This clone has a single count. The chain combines TRBV4-1 with TRBJ2-5, with 10 bases matching TRBD2. Germline CDR1 MGHRA, CDR2 YSYEKL. After removal of 8 bases from V and 4 bases from J, the junction contained 10 bases not matched to a gene. CDR3 size: 15 residues. The CDR3 DNA reads TGCGCCAGCGGGAGGAGCGGGGGGGCCCCAGAGACCCAGTACTTC. Amino acids: CASGRSGGAPETQYF.

This clone was observed once. The CDR3 loop is CASSPYGGSNQPQHF. Here the CDR3 DNA reads TGTGCCAGCAGTCCGTACGGGGGAAGCAATCAGCCCCAGCATTTT. This rearrangement joins TRBV2 to TRBJ1-5, with D possibly being TRBD1 (5 bases). This CDR3 spans 15 amino acids. V was shortened by 5 bases and J by 1 base, with 12 bases between the two germline ends. CDR1 and CDR2 from the germline V gene are SNHLY and FYNNEI.

V and J are TRBV6-5 and TRBJ1-6; 9 bases are a match to TRBD1. CDR3 length: 15 amino acids. Germline lookup yields CDR1 MNHEY and CDR2 SVGAGI. The V segment lost 0 bases and the J segment 7 bases; nucleotides outside the gene matches: 1. CDR3 in amino acids: CASSYSGTGNSPLHF. DNA for the CDR3: TGTGCCAGCAGTTACTCGGGGACAGGGAATTCACCCCTCCACTTT.

This clone was observed once. This chain uses TRBV5-4 with TRBJ2-7; 10 bases agree with TRBD2. Trimming at V came to 4 bases and at J to 0 bases, leaving 13 bases not matched to a gene. Germline loops: CDR1 SGHNT, CDR2 YYREEE (reference sequence). The CDR3 is made up of 18 amino acids. The CDR3 DNA sequence: TGTGCCAGCAGCCCCGGAGGGCTAGCGGGGGCCCACTCCTACGAGCAGTACTTC. Translated, it gives CASSPGGLAGAHSYEQYF.

The chain carries TRBV5-1 and TRBJ1-5, with 10 nucleotides matching TRBD1. The CDR3 has 14 amino acids. Germline assignment: CDR1 SGHRS and CDR2 YFSETQ. The V and J ends lost 4 bases and 4 bases, in that order; junction bases with no gene match: 2. In DNA form, the CDR3 reads TGCGCCAGCAGCCCGGACAGGGGGAATCAGCCCCAGCATTTT. Amino acid sequence: CASSPDRGNQPQHF.

The CDR3 protein is CASSPFFGSNYEQYV. CDR3 bases: TGTGCCAGCAGCCCTTTCTTCGGGAGTAACTACGAGCAGTACGTC. This chain uses TRBV3-1 (or the pseudogene TRBV3-2) with TRBJ2-7; tentatively, D is TRBD2 (6 bases). Per germline, CDR1 LGHDT and CDR2 YNNKEL (reference sequence). There are 15 residues in the CDR3. The V gene lost 4 bases and the J gene lost 3 bases, with 16 bases spanning the gap.

In regard to this clone: Germline and junction disagree at one end, which may indicate a read error. The rearrangement links TRBV5-1 to TRBJ1-3; D is unresolved. The CDR3 covers 12 residues. Germline V lookup: CDR1 SGHRS, CDR2 YFSETQ. The CDR3 nucleotides are TGTGCCAGCAGCGAGGCAGGAAACACCATATATTTT. It yields the protein CASSEAGNTIYF.

The genes are TRBV4-1 and TRBJ2-7, with D possibly being TRBD2 (7 bases). This CDR3 is 15 amino acids long. CDR1 is MGHRA and CDR2 is YSYEKL in the germline V gene. The ends were cut back, 0 bases at V and 2 bases at J, with 11 bases in the middle. CDR3 in DNA: TGCGCCAGCAGCCAAGATGAAGGGGGGGCCTACGAGCAGTACTTC. This sequence encodes CASSQDEGGAYEQYF.

The chain joins TRBV13 to TRBJ2-7, with TRBD1 identical over 8 bases. Germline values: CDR1 PRHDT, CDR2 FYEKMQ (reference sequence). The junction had 11 bases not matched to a gene; V was cut back by 5 bases and J by 5 bases. This CDR3 comprises 15 residues. CDR3 sequence (DNA): TGTGCCAGCAGCCCGGATAGGACAGGGACCCACGAGCAGTACTTC. Protein: CASSPDRTGTHEQYF.

The chain is built from TRBV4-3 and TRBJ2-7; TRBD1 matches 7 bases. There are 15 residues in the CDR3. The junction had 10 bases not matched to a gene; V was cut back by 2 bases and J by 6 bases. Per the germline V gene, CDR1 is LGHNA and CDR2 is YSLEER. CDR3 nucleotide sequence: TGCGCCAGCAGCCAACTATCGACAGGGATAAGCGAGCAGTACTTC. Residues: CASSQLSTGISEQYF.